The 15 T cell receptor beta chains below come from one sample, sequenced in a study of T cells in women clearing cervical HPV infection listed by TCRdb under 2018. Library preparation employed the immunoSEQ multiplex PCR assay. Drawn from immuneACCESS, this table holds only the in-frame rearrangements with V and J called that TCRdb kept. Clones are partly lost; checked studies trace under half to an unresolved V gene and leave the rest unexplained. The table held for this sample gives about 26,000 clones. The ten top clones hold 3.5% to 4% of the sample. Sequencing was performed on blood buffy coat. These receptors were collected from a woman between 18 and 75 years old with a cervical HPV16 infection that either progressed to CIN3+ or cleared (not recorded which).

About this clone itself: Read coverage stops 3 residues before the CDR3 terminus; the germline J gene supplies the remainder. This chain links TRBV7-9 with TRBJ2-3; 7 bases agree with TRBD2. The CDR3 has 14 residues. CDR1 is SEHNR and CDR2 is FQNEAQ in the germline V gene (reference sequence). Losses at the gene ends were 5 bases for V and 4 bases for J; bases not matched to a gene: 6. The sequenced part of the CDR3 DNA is TGTGCCAGCAGCCCGCCTCGGGGGGCAGATACG. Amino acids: CASSPPRGADT. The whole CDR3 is CASSPPRGADTQYF.

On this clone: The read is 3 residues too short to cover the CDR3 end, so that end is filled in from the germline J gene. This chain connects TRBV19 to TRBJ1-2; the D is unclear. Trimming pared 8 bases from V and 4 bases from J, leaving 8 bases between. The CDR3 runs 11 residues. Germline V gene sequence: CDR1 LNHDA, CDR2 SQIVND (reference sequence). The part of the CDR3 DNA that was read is TGTGCCAGTTCAGCGATCTATGGC. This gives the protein CASSAIYG. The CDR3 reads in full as CASSAIYGYTF.

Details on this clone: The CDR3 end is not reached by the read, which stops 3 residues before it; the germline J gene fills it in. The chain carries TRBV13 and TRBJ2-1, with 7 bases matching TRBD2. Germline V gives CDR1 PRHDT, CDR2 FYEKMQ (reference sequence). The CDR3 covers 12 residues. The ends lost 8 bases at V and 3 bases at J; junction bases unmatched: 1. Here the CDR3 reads CASGRGYNEQFF. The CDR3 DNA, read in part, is TGTGCCAGCGGGAGGGGCTACAATGAG.

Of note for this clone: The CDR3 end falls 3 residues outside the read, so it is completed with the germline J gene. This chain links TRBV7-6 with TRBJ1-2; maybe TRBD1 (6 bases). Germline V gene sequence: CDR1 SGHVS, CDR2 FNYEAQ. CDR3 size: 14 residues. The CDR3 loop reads CASSPSQGYHDYTF. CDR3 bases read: TGTGCCAGCAGCCCCTCCCAGGGGTACCACGAC.

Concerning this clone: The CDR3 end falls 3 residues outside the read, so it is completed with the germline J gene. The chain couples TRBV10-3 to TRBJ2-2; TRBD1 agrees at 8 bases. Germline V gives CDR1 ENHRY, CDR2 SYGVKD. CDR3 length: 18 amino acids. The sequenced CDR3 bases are TGTGCCATCAGTGAGTCAGACAGGGGAAGGTTGGAGAATGAAAAG. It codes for CAISESDRGRLENEK. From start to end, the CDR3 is CAISESDRGRLENEKLFF.

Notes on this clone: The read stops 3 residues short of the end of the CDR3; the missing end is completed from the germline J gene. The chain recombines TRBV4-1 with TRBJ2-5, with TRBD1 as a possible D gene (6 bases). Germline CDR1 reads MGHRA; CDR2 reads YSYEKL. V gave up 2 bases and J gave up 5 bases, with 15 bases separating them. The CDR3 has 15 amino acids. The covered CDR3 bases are TGCGCCAGCAGCCAAATCTACAGGGCTCAGGAGACC. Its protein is CASSQIYRAQET. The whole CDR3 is CASSQIYRAQETQYF.

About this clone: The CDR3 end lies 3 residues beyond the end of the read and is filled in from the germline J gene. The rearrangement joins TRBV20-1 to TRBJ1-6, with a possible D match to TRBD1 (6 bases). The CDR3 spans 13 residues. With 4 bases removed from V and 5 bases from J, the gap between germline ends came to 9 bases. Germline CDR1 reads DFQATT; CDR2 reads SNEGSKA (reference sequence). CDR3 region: CSAIQGNNSPLHF. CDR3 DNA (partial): TGCAGTGCTATACAGGGAAATAATTCACCC.

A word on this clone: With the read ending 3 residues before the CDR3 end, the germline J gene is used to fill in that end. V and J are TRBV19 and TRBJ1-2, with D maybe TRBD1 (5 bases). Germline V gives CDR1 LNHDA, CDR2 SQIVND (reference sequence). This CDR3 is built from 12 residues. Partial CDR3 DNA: TGTGCCAGTATGTCCAGGGCTTGGGGC. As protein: CASMSRAWG. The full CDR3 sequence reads CASMSRAWGYTF.

The covered CDR3 bases are TGCAGCGTTGTCGGGGGGGTAGGCGGC. Protein: CSVVGGVGG. The full CDR3 protein is CSVVGGVGGYTF. The chain couples TRBV29-1 to TRBJ1-2; possibly TRBD1 for D (5 bases). Read data end 3 residues before the CDR3 end; the end is taken from the germline J gene. Looked up from germline, CDR1 is SQVTM and CDR2 is ANQGSEA. This CDR3 spans 12 amino acids.

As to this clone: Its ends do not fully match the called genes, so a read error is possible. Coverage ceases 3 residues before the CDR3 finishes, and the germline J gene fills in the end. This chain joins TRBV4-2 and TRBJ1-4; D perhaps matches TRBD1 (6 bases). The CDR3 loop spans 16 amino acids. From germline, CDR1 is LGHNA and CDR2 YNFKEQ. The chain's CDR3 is CASSQDEGGVSEKLFF. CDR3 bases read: TGCGCCAGCAGCCAAGATGAAGGGGGTGTTTCTGAAAAA.

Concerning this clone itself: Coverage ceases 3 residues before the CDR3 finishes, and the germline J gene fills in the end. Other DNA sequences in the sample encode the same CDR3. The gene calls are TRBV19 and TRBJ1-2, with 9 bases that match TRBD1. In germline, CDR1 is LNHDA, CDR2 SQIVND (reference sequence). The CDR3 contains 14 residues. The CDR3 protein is CASSPGQGSGDYTF. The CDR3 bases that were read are TGTGCCAGTAGTCCGGGACAGGGCAGCGGCGAC.

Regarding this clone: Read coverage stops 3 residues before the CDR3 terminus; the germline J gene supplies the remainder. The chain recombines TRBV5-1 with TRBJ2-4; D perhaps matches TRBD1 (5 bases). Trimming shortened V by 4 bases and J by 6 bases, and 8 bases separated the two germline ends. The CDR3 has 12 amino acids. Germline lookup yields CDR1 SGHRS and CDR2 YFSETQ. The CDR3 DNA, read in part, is TGCGCCAGCAGCCTCGACAGAAACATT. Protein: CASSLDRNI. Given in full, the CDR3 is CASSLDRNIQYF.

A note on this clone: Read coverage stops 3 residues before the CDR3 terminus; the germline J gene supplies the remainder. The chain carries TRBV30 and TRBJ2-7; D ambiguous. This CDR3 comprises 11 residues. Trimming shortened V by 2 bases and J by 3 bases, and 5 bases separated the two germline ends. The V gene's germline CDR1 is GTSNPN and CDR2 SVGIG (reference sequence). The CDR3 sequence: CAWSSYYEQYF. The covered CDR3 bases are TGTGCCTGGAGTTCCTACTACGAG.

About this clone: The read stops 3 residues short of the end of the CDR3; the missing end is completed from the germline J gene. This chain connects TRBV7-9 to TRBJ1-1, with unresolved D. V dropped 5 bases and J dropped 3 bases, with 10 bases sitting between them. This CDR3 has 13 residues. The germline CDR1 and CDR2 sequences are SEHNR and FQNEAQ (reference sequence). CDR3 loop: CASSTNRDTEAFF. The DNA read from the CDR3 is TGTGCCAGCAGCACCAATAGAGACACTGAA.

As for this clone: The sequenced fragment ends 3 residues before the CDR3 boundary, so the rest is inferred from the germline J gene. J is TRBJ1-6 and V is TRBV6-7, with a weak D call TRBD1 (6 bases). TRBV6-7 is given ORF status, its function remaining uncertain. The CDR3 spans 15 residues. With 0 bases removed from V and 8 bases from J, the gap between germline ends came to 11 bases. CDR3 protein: CASSYSHREDSPLHF. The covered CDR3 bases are TGTGCCAGCAGTTACTCACACAGGGAGGATTCACCC.